The clone carrying this T cell receptor (beta chain) was found many times. Its antigen is unknown. iRepertoire HTBI primers and Arm-PCR of CDR3 regions built TCR beta libraries. Via MiXCR, TCRdb re-called the multiplex PCR reads, giving one row per CDR3 protein. The sample has 400,000 to 550,000 distinct CDR3 sequences; about 15% are singletons. This specimen comes from a study of regulatory T cells in long-lasting Graves disease. V was pared by 5 bases and J by 5 bases, with 24 bases between. The CDR3 spans 18 residues. Germline CDR1 SGHAT, CDR2 FQNNGV. Study-wide results and limits: Newly diagnosed Graves' patients had higher TCR diversity than persistent ones. Persistent cases favored TRBV28, TRBJ1-2 and TRBJ2-5.

Noted time point: newly diagnosed GD, antithyroid drugs for less than 3 months. Preparation of the TCR library used RNA extracted from PBMCs. The same data also contributed to another study, on T cells in Graves' hyperthyroidism and ophthalmopathy.

The rearrangement joins TRBV11-2 to TRBJ1-4; maybe TRBD1 (5 bases). The source is a woman aged 25-40 years with Graves disease. The source was peripheral blood mononuclear cells (PBMCs), collected at new diagnosis, from a patient treated with antithyroid drugs. As DNA, the CDR3 is TGTGCCAGCAGCATTAGGGGCGGGGGGATATTGAGGAATGAAAAACTGTTTTTT. It translates to CASSIRGGGILRNEKLFF.